These T cell receptor beta chains were read from a single sample in a study of cytomegalovirus exposure and HLA in healthy donors. Assay: immunoSEQ multiplex PCR; the TCRdb copy retains only in-frame clones and omits some. The sample holds over 150,000 clones, 78% seen once. Material: PBMCs. These receptors came from a woman in her forties or fifties in good health and CMV-seropositive. Each CDR3 is given with its conserved first and last residue. The D gene is left open where the match is weak. Size values are once, few and many counts, or a class for expanded clones, and some rows have none.

>TRBJ1-1|.|few|TRBV19
TGTGCCAGTAGTATAGACGGGTACACTGAAGCTTTCTTT
CASSIDGYTEAFF
>TRBJ2-7|TRBD2|.|TRBV5-4
TGTGCCAGCAGCACCCCTAGCGGGGGGGCCTTCCACGAGCAGTACTTC
CASSTPSGGAFHEQYF
>TRBJ2-3|TRBD2|.|TRBV7-9
TGTGCCAGCAGCTTAAACGGGGGGGAAGATACGCAGTATTTT
CASSLNGGEDTQYF
>TRBJ2-5|TRBD2|.|TRBV11-3
TGTGCCAGCAGCCCTGGACTAGCGGGGGATCAAGAGACCCAGTACTTC
CASSPGLAGDQETQYF
>TRBJ2-7|.|few|TRBV6-6
TGTGCCAGCAGGGCGGGGACGGCTCCCCGCGAGCAGTACTTC
CASRAGTAPREQYF
>TRBJ1-1|TRBD1|.|TRBV6-1
TGTGCCAGTGAGGGACAGTCCCTATGGGCTTTCTTT
CASEGQSLWAFF
>TRBJ1-5|.|.|TRBV28
TGTGCCAGCAGCCTAGGTGGGGGAGGGGCTTTCAATCAGCCCCAGCATTTT
CASSLGGGGAFNQPQHF
>TRBJ1-6|.|.|TRBV18
TGTGCCAGCTCACCCGACAGGAGTTCACCCCTCCACTTT
CASSPDRSSPLHF
>TRBJ2-7|TRBD2|once|TRBV12-5
TGTGCTAGTAGTCTAGCGGGGTCCTACGAGCAGTACTTC
CASSLAGSYEQYF
>TRBJ2-7|.|.|TRBV7-3
TGTGCCAGCAGCTTAAACAGGGTTGGCGAGCAGTACTTC
CASSLNRVGEQYF
>TRBJ1-5|.|.|TRBV5-1
TGCGCCAGCAGCTTGGCGGGGGACGGAAATCAGCCCCAGCATTTT
CASSLAGDGNQPQHF
>TRBJ1-3|.|.|TRBV19
TGTGCCAGTAGTATCGGTACAGGGCCCAGCTCTGGAAACACCATATATTTT
CASSIGTGPSSGNTIYF
>TRBJ1-1|.|.|TRBV30
TGTTTTTCTACGTGGGGGCCCACTGAAGCTTTCTTT
CFSTWGPTEAFF
>TRBJ2-2|TRBD2|.|TRBV7-9
TGTGCCAGCAGGCCGGGACTAGCGCTCATCACCGGGGAGCTGTTTTTT
CASRPGLALITGELFF
>TRBJ2-2|.|.|TRBV9
TGTGCCAGCAGCGGTGGTATGGGCAACACCGGGGAGCTGTTTTTT
CASSGGMGNTGELFF
>TRBJ1-1|.|.|TRBV6-6
TGTGCCAGCAGTTACTCAAGGGCCGGAGGGACTGAAGCTTTCTTT
CASSYSRAGGTEAFF